The T cell receptor beta chain described here comes from a study of early T cells in non-severe SARS-CoV-2 infection. As for the study in general: From unsorted whole blood, bulk RNA was sequenced, and the chains remained unpaired.

TCRdb redid the calling of the 5' RACE reads with MiXCR, one entry per CDR3 protein. The table includes 90,000 to 120,000 distinct CDR3 sequences, 11% detected once. The CDR3 loop spans 15 amino acids. V lost 2 bases and J 0 bases, leaving 11 bases between the germline ends. This clonotype originated in an adult who was a healthcare worker with PCR-confirmed SARS-CoV-2 infection or an uninfected control (not recorded which). This sequence joins TRBV5-7 and TRBJ1-1; D remains ambiguous. TRBV5-7 falls under the ORF class, with uncertain function. Material for sequencing was whole blood. The DNA for the CDR3 is TGTGCCAGCAGCTTACCGGGTTCCATGAACACTGAAGCTTTCTTT. Amino acid sequence: CASSLPGSMNTEAFF.